This TCR beta chain was captured in a study of human T cells and chemical hapten exposure. Germline V gene data show CDR1 as SNHLY and CDR2 as FYNNEI. The CDR3 has 24 residues. The J segment lost 1 base and the V segment lost 8 bases, leaving 32 bases of the junction unmatched. TCRdb re-derived calls from the RACE reads in MiXCR, one entry per CDR3 protein. The top ten clones hold around 1.7% of a sample with 85,000 to 130,000 distinct CDR3 sequences, about 12% of them seen once. The sample's time point: pre-sensitization, week 0. The treatment here: therapeutic diphenylcyclopropenone sensitization with weekly scalp DPC.

Source: whole blood, taken in connection with sensitization to the hapten diphenylcyclopropenone (DPC). The TCR was taken from a woman between 45 and 65 years old with alopecia areata. Some clones in this sample may be carry-over from other donors' samples. The chain links TRBV2 to TRBJ2-3, with 11 bases that match TRBD2. CDR3 residues: CASWRKGLPGLADKLSLGTDTQYF. CDR3 DNA: TGTGCCAGCTGGCGGAAGGGACTACCGGGACTAGCGGACAAACTTTCCCTTGGCACAGATACGCAGTATTTT.